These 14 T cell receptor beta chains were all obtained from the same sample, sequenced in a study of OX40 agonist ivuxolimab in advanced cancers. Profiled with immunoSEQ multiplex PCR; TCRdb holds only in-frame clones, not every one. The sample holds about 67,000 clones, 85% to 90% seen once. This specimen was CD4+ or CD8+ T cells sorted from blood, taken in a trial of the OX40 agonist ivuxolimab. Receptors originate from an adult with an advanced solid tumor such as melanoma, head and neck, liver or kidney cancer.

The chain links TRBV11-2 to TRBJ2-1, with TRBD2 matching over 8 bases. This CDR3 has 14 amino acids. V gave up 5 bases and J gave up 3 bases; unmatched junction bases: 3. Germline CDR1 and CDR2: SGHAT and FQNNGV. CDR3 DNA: TGTGCCAGCAGCAGAAGCGGGGGCTACAATGAGCAGTTCTTC. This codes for CASSRSGGYNEQFF.

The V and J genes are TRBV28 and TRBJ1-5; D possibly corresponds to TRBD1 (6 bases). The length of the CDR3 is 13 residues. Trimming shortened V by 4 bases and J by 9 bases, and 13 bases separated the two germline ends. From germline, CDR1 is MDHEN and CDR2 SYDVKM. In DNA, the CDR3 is TGTGCCAGCAGTTCAGGGGTTCATGGGCCCCAGCATTTT. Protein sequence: CASSSGVHGPQHF.

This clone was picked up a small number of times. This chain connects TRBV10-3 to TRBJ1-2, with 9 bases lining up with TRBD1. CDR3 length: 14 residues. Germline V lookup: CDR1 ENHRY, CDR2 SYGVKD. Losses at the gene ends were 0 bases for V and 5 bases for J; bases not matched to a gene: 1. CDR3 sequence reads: CAISESQGAYGYTF. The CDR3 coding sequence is TGTGCCATCAGTGAGTCACAGGGGGCTTATGGCTACACCTTC.

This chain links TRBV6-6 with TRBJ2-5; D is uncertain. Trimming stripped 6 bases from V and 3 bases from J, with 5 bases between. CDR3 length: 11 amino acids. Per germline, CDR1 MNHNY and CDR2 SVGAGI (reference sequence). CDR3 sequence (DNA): TGTGCCAGCAGGGCGGAAGAGACCCAGTACTTC. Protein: CASRAEETQYF.

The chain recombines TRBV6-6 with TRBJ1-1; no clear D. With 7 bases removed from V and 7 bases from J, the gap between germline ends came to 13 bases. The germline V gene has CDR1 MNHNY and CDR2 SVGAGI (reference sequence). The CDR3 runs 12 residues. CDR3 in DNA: TGTGCCAGCACTATGGCGGGAAGTGAAGCTTTCTTT. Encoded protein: CASTMAGSEAFF.

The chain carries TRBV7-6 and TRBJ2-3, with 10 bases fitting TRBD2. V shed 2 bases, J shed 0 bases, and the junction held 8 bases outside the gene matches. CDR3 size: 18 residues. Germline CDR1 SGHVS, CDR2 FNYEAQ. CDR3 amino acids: CASSLILAGVTSTDTQYF. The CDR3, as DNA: TGTGCCAGCAGCTTAATTCTAGCGGGGGTAACTAGCACAGATACGCAGTATTTT.

The CDR3 bases are TGTGCCAGCACGAGGGGAGTGGGGCACAATGAGCAGTTCTTC. Amino acids: CASTRGVGHNEQFF. The chain couples TRBV27 to TRBJ2-1; perhaps D is TRBD1 or TRBD2 (5 bases each). Deletions cut 7 bases from V and 5 bases from J, with 15 bases between. Germline V gene sequence: CDR1 MNHEY, CDR2 SMNVEV (reference sequence). The CDR3 is 14 residues long.

In nucleotides, the CDR3 is TGTGCCAGCATCCGGACTAGCGGGAGGATGCCGTCCACAGATACGCAGTATTTT. Amino acids: CASIRTSGRMPSTDTQYF. The rearrangement links TRBV7-9 to TRBJ2-3; 14 bases align to TRBD2. CDR1 SEHNR and CDR2 FQNEAQ come from the germline V gene (reference sequence). The CDR3 is 18 residues long. The V segment lost 7 bases and the J segment 2 bases; nucleotides outside the gene matches: 11.

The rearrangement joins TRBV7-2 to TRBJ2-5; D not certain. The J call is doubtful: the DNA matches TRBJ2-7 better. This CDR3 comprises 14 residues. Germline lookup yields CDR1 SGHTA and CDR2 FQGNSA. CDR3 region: CASSLALGPYEQYF. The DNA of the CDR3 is TGTGCCAGCAGCTTAGCGTTGGGCCCCTACGAGCAGTACTTC.

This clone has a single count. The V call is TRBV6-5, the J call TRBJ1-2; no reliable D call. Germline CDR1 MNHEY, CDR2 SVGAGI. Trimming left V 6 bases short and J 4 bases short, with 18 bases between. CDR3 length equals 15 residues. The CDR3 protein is CASSSVEAGSYGYTF. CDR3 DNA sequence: TGTGCCAGCAGCTCGGTAGAGGCTGGGAGCTATGGCTACACCTTC.

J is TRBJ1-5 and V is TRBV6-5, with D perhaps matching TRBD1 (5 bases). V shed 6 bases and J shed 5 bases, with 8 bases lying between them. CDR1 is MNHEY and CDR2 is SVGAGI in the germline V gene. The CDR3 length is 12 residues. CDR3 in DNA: TGTGCCAGCAGAATGGGGGATCAGCCCCAGCATTTT. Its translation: CASRMGDQPQHF.

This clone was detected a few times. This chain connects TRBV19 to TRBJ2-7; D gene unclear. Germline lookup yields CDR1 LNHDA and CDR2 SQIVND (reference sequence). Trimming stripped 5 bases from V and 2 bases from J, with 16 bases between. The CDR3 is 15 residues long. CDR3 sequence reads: CASSQKGQAAYEQYF. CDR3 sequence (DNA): TGTGCCAGTAGTCAAAAGGGCCAGGCCGCCTACGAGCAGTACTTC.

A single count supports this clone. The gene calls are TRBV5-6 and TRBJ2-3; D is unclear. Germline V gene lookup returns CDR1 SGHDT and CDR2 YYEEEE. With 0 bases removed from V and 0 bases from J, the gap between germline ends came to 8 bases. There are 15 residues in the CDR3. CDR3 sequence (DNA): TGTGCCAGCAGCTTGGGCGGCCTTAGCACAGATACGCAGTATTTT. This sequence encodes CASSLGGLSTDTQYF.

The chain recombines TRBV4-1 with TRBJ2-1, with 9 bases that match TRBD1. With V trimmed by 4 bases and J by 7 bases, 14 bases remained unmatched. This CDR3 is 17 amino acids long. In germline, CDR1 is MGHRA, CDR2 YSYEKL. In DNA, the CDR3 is TGCGCCAGCAGCCTTCGCTCGGACAGGGGCGCGGGTAATGAGCAGTTCTTC. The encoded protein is CASSLRSDRGAGNEQFF.